The TCR beta chain under discussion was sequenced for a study of shared clonotypes between healthy human individuals. General study points: Among donors, sharing of clonotypes was expected to be affected by sequencing depth.

As for this clone: The antigen is undetermined.

V was trimmed by 2 bases and J by 5 bases, leaving 9 bases between them. This CDR3 contains 13 residues. Germline CDR1 and CDR2: MNHEY and SVGAGI. Measured with immunoSEQ multiplex PCR; TCRdb has only the in-frame clones, and not every one. The sample lists 2 million to 2.5 million clones, roughly 93% occurring once. This rearrangement joins TRBV6-5 to TRBJ2-5; D uncertain. The sequence was collected from a young man in good health. Some clones in this sample may be carry-over from other donors' samples. Sequencing was carried out using naive CD4+ T cells from PBMCs. This sample's subset: CD45RA+ positively selected. CDR3 sequence (DNA): TGTGCCAGCAGTTACGGGCGGTCGGAGACCCAGTACTTC. Protein: CASSYGRSETQYF.